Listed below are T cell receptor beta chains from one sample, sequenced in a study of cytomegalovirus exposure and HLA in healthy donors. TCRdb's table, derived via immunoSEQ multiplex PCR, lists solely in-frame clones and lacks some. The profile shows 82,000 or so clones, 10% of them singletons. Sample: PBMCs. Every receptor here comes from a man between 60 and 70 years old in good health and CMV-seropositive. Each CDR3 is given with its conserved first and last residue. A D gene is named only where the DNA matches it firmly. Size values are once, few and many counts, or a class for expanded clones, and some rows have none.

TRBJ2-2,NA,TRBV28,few,CASSLPGGTGELFF,TGTGCCAGCAGTTTGCCCGGGGGCACCGGGGAGCTGTTTTTT
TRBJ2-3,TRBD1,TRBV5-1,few,CASRPQGITDTQYF,TGCGCCAGCAGGCCACAGGGGATCACAGATACGCAGTATTTT
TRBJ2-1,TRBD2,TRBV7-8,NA,CASSSRGSGGDYNEQFF,TGTGCCAGCAGCTCTAGAGGGAGCGGGGGGGATTACAATGAGCAGTTCTTC
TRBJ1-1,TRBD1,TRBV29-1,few,CSVETGGSEAFF,TGCAGCGTTGAGACAGGGGGGAGTGAAGCTTTCTTT
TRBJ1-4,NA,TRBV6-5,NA,CASGQFNEKLFF,TGTGCCAGCGGACAGTTTAATGAAAAACTGTTTTTT
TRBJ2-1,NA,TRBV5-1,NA,CASSPNLGSSYNEQFF,TGCGCCAGCAGCCCCAACCTAGGAAGCTCCTACAATGAGCAGTTCTTC
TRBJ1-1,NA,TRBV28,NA,CASSQIQMNTEAFF,TGTGCCAGCAGCCAAATCCAGATGAACACTGAAGCTTTCTTT
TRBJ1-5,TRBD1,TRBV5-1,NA,CASSLRTGLSHQPQHF,TGCGCCAGCAGCTTACGGACAGGACTTTCGCATCAGCCCCAGCATTTT
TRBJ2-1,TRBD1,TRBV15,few,CATSRGRTGGSEQFF,TGTGCCACCAGCAGAGGTCGGACAGGGGGCTCTGAGCAGTTCTTC
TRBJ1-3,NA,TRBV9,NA,CASSSGTSGNTIYF,TGTGCCAGCAGCTCGGGGACAAGCGGAAACACCATATATTTT
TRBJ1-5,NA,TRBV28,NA,CASSLGRGDQPQHF,TGTGCCAGCAGTTTAGGACGGGGGGATCAGCCCCAGCATTTT
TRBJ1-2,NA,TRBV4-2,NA,CASSPPGQGGGYTF,TGTGCCAGCAGCCCCCCCGGGCAGGGCGGCGGCTACACCTTC
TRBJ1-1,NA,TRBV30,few,CAWIGNSEAFF,TGTGCCTGGATAGGAAACAGCGAAGCTTTCTTT
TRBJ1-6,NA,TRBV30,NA,CAWKSNSPLHF,TGTGCCTGGAAATCAAATTCACCCCTCCACTTT
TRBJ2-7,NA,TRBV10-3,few,CAISESQDSYEQYF,TGTGCCATCAGTGAGTCCCAAGACAGCTACGAGCAGTACTTC
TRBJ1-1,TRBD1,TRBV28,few,CASSWTGVNTEAFF,TGTGCCAGCAGTTGGACAGGGGTAAACACTGAAGCTTTCTTT
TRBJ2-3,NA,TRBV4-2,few,CASRGQGEGDTQYF,TGTGCCAGCAGGGGGCAGGGCGAAGGGGATACGCAGTATTTT
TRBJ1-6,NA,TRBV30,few,CAWSITAGNSPLHF,TGTGCCTGGTCAATCACAGCCGGTAATTCACCCCTCCACTTT
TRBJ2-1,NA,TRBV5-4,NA,CASSYGGNEQFF,TGTGCCAGCAGTTACGGGGGCAATGAGCAGTTCTTC
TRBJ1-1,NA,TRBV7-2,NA,CASSGYRGANTEAFF,TGTGCCAGCAGCGGGTATCGGGGAGCGAACACTGAAGCTTTCTTT